One sample yielded the 32 T cell receptor beta chains listed below, sequenced in a study of vaccination effects on CD4 cells after COVID-19. Clones were sequenced by immunoSEQ multiplex PCR, and TCRdb holds only the in-frame ones, with some missing. The table records about 52,000 clones, 75% to 85% of them present only once. What these receptors recognize is not known. Before sequencing took place, the ViraFEST assay used viral peptide pools to expand antigen-specific CD4+ T cells. Subsequent to a culture period of more than 8 days, CD4+ T cells were isolated. Testing of the vaccine recipients showed negative nucleocapsid antibodies and no prior SARS-CoV-2 infection. The source was CD4+ T cells from PBMCs cultured with HCoV-OC43 spike peptides, collected before COVID-19 vaccination. Subset given: HCoV-OC43 spike overlapping peptide pool stimulation. Every receptor here comes from a human donor who received a COVID-19 vaccine.

The V gene is TRBV18, the J gene TRBJ2-3; TRBD2 is a possible D gene (6 bases). The germline V gene has CDR1 KGHSH and CDR2 LQKENI. This CDR3 contains 18 residues. Trimming took 3 bases from V and 0 from J, leaving 19 bases between them. CDR3 DNA: TGTGCCAGCTCACCTTCACGGGACTTACCTATTAGCACAGATACGCAGTATTTT. The encoded protein is CASSPSRDLPISTDTQYF.

V and J are TRBV19 and TRBJ2-1; the D is unclear. Germline V lookup: CDR1 LNHDA, CDR2 SQIVND (reference sequence). This CDR3 contains 12 residues. V was shortened by 4 bases and J by 5 bases, with 6 bases between the two germline ends. DNA of the CDR3: TGTGCCAGTAGTAGGCTTGACAATGAGCAGTTCTTC. Amino acid sequence: CASSRLDNEQFF.

J is TRBJ2-1 and V is TRBV24-1; D is undetermined. CDR3 length equals 13 residues. V gave up 7 bases and J gave up 10 bases, with 16 bases separating them. CDR1 is KGHDR, CDR2 SFDVKD, per germline. The CDR3 sequence is CATRASSATEQFF. In nucleotides, the CDR3 is TGTGCCACCAGGGCTTCGAGCGCGACGGAGCAGTTCTTC.

The genes are TRBV20-1 and TRBJ2-5, with D uncertain. V lost 3 bases and J lost 8, with 16 bases in between. The CDR3 has 13 amino acids. Germline CDR1 DFQATT, CDR2 SNEGSKA (reference sequence). The CDR3 region has the DNA TGCAGTGCTAGTGACCCCCGTCCCGGAACCCAGTACTTC. It codes for CSASDPRPGTQYF.

A few counts support this clone. The chain links TRBV19 to TRBJ1-2; 7 bases agree with TRBD1. The length of the CDR3 is 15 residues. Unmatched junction bases numbered 6, after V lost 5 bases and J lost 0 bases. Germline CDR1 reads LNHDA; CDR2 reads SQIVND (reference sequence). CDR3 sequence (DNA): TGTGCCAGTAGTTTCCGGACAGGCTCTAACTATGGCTACACCTTC. Its protein is CASSFRTGSNYGYTF.

This chain uses TRBV7-8 with TRBJ1-2; no clear D gene. V lost 1 base and J 4 bases, leaving 13 bases between the germline ends. The germline V gene has CDR1 SGHVS and CDR2 FQNEAQ. The CDR3 spans 15 residues. For the CDR3, the DNA is TGTGCCAGCAGCTTAGTAGGGCCCGCAGGCTATGGCTACACCTTC. It is translated as CASSLVGPAGYGYTF.

V and J are TRBV5-1 and TRBJ2-3; D could derive from TRBD1 or TRBD2 (6 bases each). The CDR3 covers 15 residues. Trimming took 2 bases from V and 2 from J, leaving 12 bases between them. Germline CDR1 is SGHRS and CDR2 is YFSETQ. The CDR3 coding sequence is TGCGCCAGCAGCTTAGATGGGGGGCACACAGATACGCAGTATTTT. Protein: CASSLDGGHTDTQYF. Using reference TRBV5-1 and TRBJ2-3 for the parts outside the CDR3, the full variable domain is KAGVTQTPRYLIKTRGQQVTLSCSPISGHRSVSWYQQTPGQGLQFLFEYFSETQRNKGNFPGRFSGRQFSNSRSEMNVSTLELGDSALYLCASSLDGGHTDTQYFGPGTRLTVL.

The rearrangement uses TRBV6-4 and TRBJ1-1; D is uncertain. Trimming removed 7 bases at V and 4 bases at J, with 13 bases between. CDR3 length: 13 residues. CDR1 MRHNA and CDR2 SNTAGT come from the germline V gene. The CDR3 spells CASIRPRATEAFF. The DNA for the CDR3 is TGTGCCAGCATAAGGCCCCGGGCCACTGAAGCTTTCTTT.

This clone appeared a few times. This rearrangement joins TRBV15 to TRBJ2-5; 7 nucleotides align to TRBD2. Trimming removed 0 bases from V and 5 bases from J; junction bases left unmatched: 6. CDR3 size: 15 residues. CDR1 LNHNV and CDR2 YYDKDF come from the germline V gene (reference sequence). The DNA of the CDR3 is TGTGCCACCAGCAGAGATCTCGGGGAGGGGGAGACCCAGTACTTC. Residues: CATSRDLGEGETQYF.

The gene calls are TRBV18 and TRBJ1-1, with D possibly matching TRBD1 (5 bases). The V end was cut by 6 bases, the J end by 6 bases, with 17 bases between. Germline CDR1 is KGHSH and CDR2 is LQKENI. This CDR3 has 14 amino acids. CDR3 DNA: TGTGCCAGCTCCCCCGGGGGGGGGAGTGCTGAAGCTTTCTTT. This translates into CASSPGGGSAEAFF. Full variable domain (rest looked up from reference TRBV18 and TRBJ1-1): NAGVMQNPRHLVRRRGQEARLRCSPMKGHSHVYWYRQLPEEGLKFMVYLQKENIIDESGMPKERFSAEFPKEGPSILRIQQVVRGDSAAYFCASSPGGGSAEAFFGQGTRLTVV.

The chain has TRBV27 and TRBJ1-1, with D possibly matching TRBD1 (5 bases). This CDR3 contains 13 residues. V lost 0 bases to trimming and J lost 5 bases, with 7 bases between them. Germline CDR1 MNHEY, CDR2 SMNVEV (reference sequence). CDR3 residues: CASSLSWGTEAFF. The CDR3 nucleotides read TGTGCCAGCAGTTTATCTTGGGGGACTGAAGCTTTCTTT.

The chain couples TRBV24-1 to TRBJ2-7, with D possibly TRBD1 on 5 matching bases. Trimming took 4 bases from V and 0 from J, leaving 15 bases between them. Looked up from germline, CDR1 is KGHDR and CDR2 is SFDVKD. The CDR3 is 16 residues long. The CDR3 protein is CATSDPRQGVSYEQYV. The CDR3 DNA is TGTGCCACCAGTGACCCGCGGCAAGGGGTCTCCTACGAGCAGTACGTC.

This clone occurred once. The rearrangement links TRBV5-1 to TRBJ2-5; possible D gene TRBD1, 5 bases. From germline, CDR1 is SGHRS and CDR2 YFSETQ. V gave up 7 bases and J gave up 2 bases, with 18 bases separating them. There are 15 residues in the CDR3. The CDR3 loop reads CASYAMGQAQETQYF. CDR3 DNA: TGCGCCAGCTACGCCATGGGGCAGGCACAAGAGACCCAGTACTTC.

The chain carries TRBV28 and TRBJ1-2; 7 nucleotides match TRBD1. V gave up 7 bases and J gave up 5 bases; unmatched junction bases: 7. The CDR3 runs 13 residues. Germline V gene lookup returns CDR1 MDHEN and CDR2 SYDVKM. CDR3 region: CASTWSGGYGYTF. Here the CDR3 DNA reads TGTGCCAGCACCTGGTCAGGGGGGTATGGCTACACCTTC.

V usage is TRBV27 and J usage is TRBJ1-3, with D unclear. This CDR3 is 14 amino acids long. Per germline, CDR1 MNHEY and CDR2 SMNVEV (reference sequence). V lost 6 bases and J 0 bases, leaving 9 bases between the germline ends. CDR3 nucleotide sequence: TGTGCCAGCAGGTCGCGGTACTCTGGAAACACCATATATTTT. It specifies CASRSRYSGNTIYF.

Written as DNA, the CDR3 is TGTGCCTGGAGGAGGACAGGGAAAGCTTTCTTT. Protein: CAWRRTGKAFF. The chain links TRBV30 to TRBJ1-1; 8 bases match TRBD1. The CDR3 spans 11 residues. With V trimmed by 3 bases and J by 9 bases, 3 bases remained unmatched. Germline V lookup: CDR1 GTSNPN, CDR2 SVGIG (reference sequence).

V usage is TRBV5-1 and J usage is TRBJ2-5, with 10 bases identical to TRBD1. This CDR3 region has 14 residues. The junction had 5 bases not matched to a gene; V was cut back by 5 bases and J by 4 bases. Germline CDR1 and CDR2: SGHRS and YFSETQ. CDR3 in amino acids: CASRLTGGAETQYF. CDR3 sequence (DNA): TGCGCCAGCAGGTTGACAGGGGGCGCAGAGACCCAGTACTTC.

The V and J genes are TRBV18 and TRBJ1-4; D may be TRBD1 (6 bases). This CDR3 has 13 residues. Per the germline V gene, CDR1 is KGHSH and CDR2 is LQKENI. The V end lost 7 bases, the J end lost 2 bases, and 8 bases lay between the germline ends. CDR3 protein: CASYRGTNEKLFF. The CDR3 region has the DNA TGTGCCAGCTATAGGGGGACTAATGAAAAACTGTTTTTT.

As for this clone: Other DNA sequences of this sample code for an identical CDR3. CDR3 nucleotides: TGTGCCAGCAGCTTGGAGGGGGGCACTGAAGCTTTCTTT. It encodes CASSLEGGTEAFF. The rearrangement uses TRBV5-4 and TRBJ1-1, with a tentative D call TRBD1 (6 bases). The germline CDR1 and CDR2 sequences are SGHNT and YYREEE (reference sequence). This CDR3 has 13 amino acids. V lost 0 bases and J lost 4, with 7 bases in between.

This chain uses TRBV5-1 with TRBJ2-1; D is unclear. The CDR3 has 13 residues. Germline V gene sequence: CDR1 SGHRS, CDR2 YFSETQ. Trimming removed 1 base from V and 5 bases from J, with 7 bases in between. This CDR3 is CASSLLLDNEQFF. CDR3 sequence (DNA): TGCGCCAGCAGCTTGTTACTCGACAATGAGCAGTTCTTC.

The rearrangement uses TRBV14 and TRBJ1-2; 8 bases fit TRBD1. The CDR3 is 13 amino acids. Germline-derived CDR1 and CDR2 are SGHDN and FVKESK. J lost 8 bases, V lost 6 bases, and 8 bases had no gene match. The CDR3 region has the DNA TGTGCCAGCAGGGTGACAGGGGATAACGGCTACACCTTC. Its translation: CASRVTGDNGYTF.

This clone was seen just once. CDR3 DNA: TGTGCCAGCAGTGACAGGGGGTACACCGGGGAGCTGTTTTTT. It is translated as CASSDRGYTGELFF. This chain uses TRBV2 with TRBJ2-2, with 7 bases fitting TRBD1. V lost 3 bases and J lost 3; bases outside the gene matches: 1. This CDR3 comprises 14 residues. The germline V gene encodes CDR1 SNHLY and CDR2 FYNNEI.

This clone was picked up a small number of times. V usage is TRBV19 and J usage is TRBJ1-1; the D gene is possibly TRBD1 (6 bases). From germline, CDR1 is LNHDA and CDR2 SQIVND (reference sequence). CDR3 length: 13 amino acids. V lost 4 bases, J lost 4 bases, and 10 bases lay in between. CDR3 loop: CASSRTVITEAFF. The CDR3 nucleotides are TGTGCCAGTAGTAGGACAGTGATCACTGAAGCTTTCTTT.

The chain uses TRBV10-3 and TRBJ1-4; D gene ambiguous. From germline, CDR1 is ENHRY and CDR2 SYGVKD. CDR3 length equals 13 residues. Trimming pared 5 bases from V and 4 bases from J, leaving 8 bases between. The CDR3 spells CAISPGDNEKLFF. The CDR3 region has the DNA TGTGCCATCAGTCCAGGAGATAATGAAAAACTGTTTTTT.

This chain joins TRBV11-3 and TRBJ2-2; TRBD1 agrees at 12 bases. In germline, CDR1 is SGHNT, CDR2 YENEEA. Losses at the gene ends were 4 bases for V and 0 bases for J; bases not matched to a gene: 3. The CDR3 extends over 17 amino acids. DNA of the CDR3: TGTGCCAGCAGCTCAGGGACAGGGGGCGCGAACACCGGGGAGCTGTTTTTT. Translation: CASSSGTGGANTGELFF. The full variable domain, in which reference TRBV11-3 and TRBJ2-2 provide the parts outside the CDR3, is EAGVVQSPRYKIIEKKQPVAFWCNPISGHNTLYWYLQNLGQGPELLIRYENEEAVDDSQLPKDRFSAERLKGVDSTLKIQPAELGDSAVYLCASSSGTGGANTGELFFGEGSRLTVL.

The V and J genes are TRBV7-9 and TRBJ2-5, with 15 bases lining up with TRBD2. The CDR3 covers 16 residues. Germline CDR1 is SEHNR and CDR2 is FQNEAQ (reference sequence). The V segment lost 5 bases and the J segment 5 bases; nucleotides outside the gene matches: 6. CDR3 in amino acids: CASSKGLAGGHETQYF. The CDR3, as DNA: TGTGCCAGCAGCAAGGGACTAGCGGGGGGACATGAGACCCAGTACTTC.

The rearrangement joins TRBV19 to TRBJ2-4; D may be TRBD1 (5 bases). The germline CDR1 and CDR2 sequences are LNHDA and SQIVND (reference sequence). V was shortened by 3 bases and J by 8 bases, with 14 bases between the two germline ends. The CDR3 has 14 residues. In DNA form, the CDR3 reads TGTGCCAGTAGTATGCAGGGTTATGGAGACATTCAGTACTTC. It codes for CASSMQGYGDIQYF. Full variable domain (outside the CDR3, taken from reference TRBV19 and TRBJ2-4): DGGITQSPKYLFRKEGQNVTLSCEQNLNHDAMYWYRQDPGQGLRLIYYSQIVNDFQKGDIAEGYSVSREKKESFPLTVTSAQKNPTAFYLCASSMQGYGDIQYFGAGTRLSVL.

This clone was picked up a small number of times. The J gene is TRBJ1-6, the V gene TRBV5-1; D might be TRBD1 (5 bases). V lost 0 bases to trimming and J lost 5 bases, with 12 bases between them. Per germline, CDR1 SGHRS and CDR2 YFSETQ. The CDR3 has 16 amino acids. CDR3 DNA: TGCGCCAGCAGCTTGGATGGGGGACGGAATAATTCACCCCTCCACTTT. Protein sequence: CASSLDGGRNNSPLHF.

The rearrangement joins TRBV23-1 to TRBJ2-7; TRBD1 matches 8 bases. TRBV23-1 is sorted into the ORF group, with uncertain function. There are 15 residues in the CDR3. Germline trimming cut 0 bases from V and 7 bases from J; bases unmatched to any gene: 8. The CDR3 reads CASSQSSQGAREQYV. The CDR3 DNA reads as TGCGCCAGCAGTCAATCAAGCCAGGGGGCGAGGGAGCAGTACGTC.

The chain carries TRBV7-3 and TRBJ1-3, with D uncertain. This CDR3 is 16 amino acids long. CDR1 and CDR2 from the germline V gene are SGHTA and FQGTGA. The ends were cut back, 2 bases at V and 0 bases at J, with 11 bases in the middle. The chain's CDR3 is CASSLGPISSGNTIYF. The CDR3 DNA reads as TGTGCCAGCAGCTTAGGCCCCATAAGCTCTGGAAACACCATATATTTT.

This clone was seen once. This sequence joins TRBV19 and TRBJ1-5, with 12 nucleotides matching TRBD1. From germline, CDR1 is LNHDA and CDR2 SQIVND (reference sequence). Trimming cost V 5 bases and J 3 bases; bases outside gene matches: 11. The CDR3 has 18 residues. The DNA of the CDR3 is TGTGCCAGTAGTGTTGGGACAGGGGGCTCGGGGCTCAATCAGCCCCAGCATTTT. It encodes CASSVGTGGSGLNQPQHF.

The gene calls are TRBV5-1 and TRBJ2-3; maybe TRBD2 (5 bases). The V and J ends lost 9 bases and 4 bases respectively, with 18 bases between them. The CDR3 has 14 residues. Germline V gene lookup returns CDR1 SGHRS and CDR2 YFSETQ. The DNA for the CDR3 is TGCGCCACCCGAGGAGGTGAGAGGGCAGATACGCAGTATTTT. This encodes CATRGGERADTQYF.